This record looks at one T cell receptor (beta chain) sequence and its context. The antigen is unknown. The germline V gene encodes CDR1 SEHNR and CDR2 FQNEAQ (reference sequence). This CDR3 has 14 residues. The V and J ends lost 9 bases and 4 bases, in that order; junction bases with no gene match: 9. These data originate in a study of long-term antiretroviral therapy in people with HIV. Whole-study context: First collections came about a decade before the 2015 immediate-ART recommendation. Study findings and constraints: Repertoires from HIV showed CDR3 length ranges narrower than those of controls.

There were no participants with HIV treated outside the United States. With survey level as its setting, the immunoSEQ assay was v3.0. For each individual sample, sequencing targeted about 35,000-50,000 T-cell genomes. Repertoires were generated with immunoSEQ multiplex PCR, while TCRdb's copy carries only in-frame clones and drops some. Found here are 20,000 to 25,000 clones, about 80% of them singletons; the top ten hold 8% to 10%. This clonotype originated in a woman between 40 and 55 years old with HIV. The V call is TRBV7-9, the J call TRBJ2-7; 10 positions agree with TRBD2. The sample in question was unsorted PBMCs, obtained 1.2 years after starting antiretroviral therapy. The CDR3 DNA reads as TGTGCCAGTGGGGGAGCGGGGGGGCCTTACGAGCAGTACTTC. Translated, it gives CASGGAGGPYEQYF. The full variable domain, completed using reference TRBV7-9 and TRBJ2-7, is DTGVSQNPRHKITKRGQNVTFRCDPISEHNRLYWYRQTLGQGPEFLTYFQNEAQLEKSRLLSDRFSAERPKGSFSTLEIQRTEQGDSAMYLCASGGAGGPYEQYFGPGTRLTVT.